One and the same sample provided the 17 T cell receptor beta chains below, sequenced in a study of cytomegalovirus exposure and HLA in healthy donors. Primers: 60 Vbeta forward and 13 Jbeta reverse. Repertoires were generated with immunoSEQ multiplex PCR, while TCRdb's copy carries only in-frame clones and drops some. The sample consists of fewer than 110,000 clones, roughly 70% of them appearing once. Sequencing was performed on PBMCs. All receptors derive from a man aged 45-65 years in good health and CMV-seronegative.

V is TRBV5-1 and J is TRBJ2-3; D is perhaps TRBD1 (6 bases). Germline CDR1 and CDR2: SGHRS and YFSETQ. V lost 4 bases, J lost 2 bases, and 11 bases lay in between. This CDR3 is built from 14 residues. This CDR3 reads CASSEGEYTDTQYF. The CDR3, as DNA: TGCGCCAGCAGCGAGGGGGAATACACAGATACGCAGTATTTT.

The J gene is TRBJ2-7, the V gene TRBV5-1; unclear D gene. CDR1 is SGHRS and CDR2 is YFSETQ in the germline V gene. Trimming removed 6 bases at V and 1 base at J, with 11 bases between. This CDR3 spans 13 amino acids. CDR3 protein: CASTPSSSYEQYF. In DNA, the CDR3 is TGCGCCAGCACTCCGAGTTCTTCCTACGAGCAGTACTTC.

In DNA, the CDR3 is TGTGCCAGCAGCCTTAGTTCACAGGGGGTCGACACTGAAGCTTTCTTT. Its translation: CASSLSSQGVDTEAFF. The V gene is TRBV9, the J gene TRBJ1-1, with 8 positions matching TRBD1. The trim removed 4 bases at V and 3 bases at J, leaving 11 bases unmatched. The CDR3 runs to 16 residues. CDR1 SGDLS and CDR2 YYNGEE come from the germline V gene.

The V call is TRBV28, the J call TRBJ2-7; D is unresolved. Trimming took 6 bases from V and 2 from J, leaving 8 bases between them. The CDR3 sequence is 12 residues long. Germline V gene lookup returns CDR1 MDHEN and CDR2 SYDVKM. In DNA form, the CDR3 reads TGTGCCAGCAGATCGAGTGCCTACGAGCAGTACTTC. Translated, it gives CASRSSAYEQYF.

The chain carries TRBV7-2 and TRBJ1-5, with D uncertain. The CDR3 loop spans 13 amino acids. CDR1 and CDR2 from the germline V gene are SGHTA and FQGNSA. V was shortened by 4 bases and J by 12 bases, with 16 bases between the two germline ends. The CDR3 is CASSSDLGLLQHF. The CDR3 DNA sequence: TGTGCCAGCAGCTCCGATCTTGGGCTGCTCCAGCATTTT.

The chain has TRBV19 and TRBJ2-2; D remains unclear. The CDR3 covers 13 residues. The germline V gene has CDR1 LNHDA and CDR2 SQIVND (reference sequence). V dropped 7 bases and J dropped 5 bases, with 11 bases sitting between them. CDR3 sequence (DNA): TGTGCCAGTACCTCTCGTTCGACCGGGGAGCTGTTTTTT. Residues: CASTSRSTGELFF.

This chain links TRBV5-1 with TRBJ1-2; D is unresolved. Germline V gives CDR1 SGHRS, CDR2 YFSETQ. The CDR3 spans 15 residues. The germline V and J ends were trimmed by 4 bases and 8 bases, with 21 bases remaining between them. The CDR3, as DNA: TGCGCCAGCAGCCTACTTCCGGGAGCCGGATTGGGCTACACCTTC. Its protein product is CASSLLPGAGLGYTF.

This clone was picked up one time. This chain links TRBV2 with TRBJ2-1; TRBD2 matches 11 bases. Germline CDR1 reads SNHLY; CDR2 reads FYNNEI. Trimming cost V 8 bases and J 7 bases; bases outside gene matches: 4. The CDR3 length is 13 residues. The CDR3 spells CASGLAGLNEQFF. As DNA, the CDR3 is TGTGCCAGCGGACTAGCGGGCTTGAATGAGCAGTTCTTC.

This clone was seen only a few times. The rearrangement links TRBV2 to TRBJ2-5, with TRBD2 matching over 7 bases. The CDR3 is 14 amino acids. J gave up 2 bases and V 7 bases, and 7 bases lay outside the gene matches. The germline gives CDR1 SNHLY, CDR2 FYNNEI. The CDR3 loop reads CASMRGLIQETQYF. In DNA, the CDR3 is TGTGCCAGCATGCGGGGACTAATACAAGAGACCCAGTACTTC.

This clone turned up a few times. The V and J genes are TRBV6-5 and TRBJ1-5; D may be TRBD1 (5 bases). Per the germline V gene, CDR1 is MNHEY and CDR2 is SVGAGI. The V and J ends lost 11 bases and 15 bases respectively, with 26 bases between them. The CDR3 totals 13 residues. CDR3: CASQVGTGGPRHF. DNA for the CDR3: TGTGCCTCCCAGGTCGGGACGGGGGGACCCAGGCATTTT.

This chain uses TRBV19 with TRBJ2-3; TRBD2 agrees at 14 bases. The J segment lost 2 bases and the V segment lost 6 bases, leaving 1 base of the junction unmatched. Germline V lookup: CDR1 LNHDA, CDR2 SQIVND (reference sequence). The CDR3 sequence is 15 residues long. The DNA of the CDR3 is TGTGCCAGTAGGACTAGCGGGAGGGCCACAGATACGCAGTATTTT. Protein sequence: CASRTSGRATDTQYF.

The chain links TRBV5-1 to TRBJ2-7, with 9 bases that match TRBD2. Germline V gives CDR1 SGHRS, CDR2 YFSETQ. V was pared by 4 bases and J by 2 bases, with 10 bases of the junction left unmatched. This CDR3 has 16 amino acids. The DNA of the CDR3 is TGCGCCAGCAGCCAAAGGCCAGCGGGGGGCCCCTACGAGCAGTACTTC. This translates into CASSQRPAGGPYEQYF.

This chain joins TRBV6-1 and TRBJ2-6; 7 nucleotides align to TRBD1. Looked up from germline, CDR1 is MNHNS and CDR2 is SASEGT. The V gene end was trimmed by 5 bases and the J gene end by 0 bases; junction bases not matched to a gene: 1. The CDR3 contains 15 residues. CDR3 coding DNA: TGTGCCAGCAGTAGGGACAGCTCTGGGGCCAACGTCCTGACTTTC. Its translation: CASSRDSSGANVLTF.

The chain carries TRBV27 and TRBJ1-2, with TRBD1 identical over 7 bases. CDR1 and CDR2 from the germline V gene are MNHEY and SMNVEV (reference sequence). V was pared by 8 bases and J by 8 bases, with 14 bases of the junction left unmatched. The CDR3 length is 14 residues. The CDR3 bases are TGTGCCAGCGCAAGGGGGCCAAGGGGAGAAGGCTACACCTTC. This translates into CASARGPRGEGYTF.

With regard to this clone: This sample also contains other DNA sequences that code for the same CDR3. The CDR3, as DNA: TGCGCCAGCAGCTTGGATCGGAATTCACCCCTCCACTTT. Translation: CASSLDRNSPLHF. The chain has TRBV5-1 and TRBJ1-6; unclear D gene. Germline V gives CDR1 SGHRS, CDR2 YFSETQ. Trimming removed 0 bases at V and 7 bases at J, with 5 bases between. CDR3 size: 13 residues.

This clone was seen only once. The genes are TRBV11-2 and TRBJ1-1; D may be TRBD1 (5 bases). The ends were cut back, 3 bases at V and 1 base at J, with 15 bases in the middle. Germline V gene lookup returns CDR1 SGHAT and CDR2 FQNNGV. This CDR3 has 16 residues. The CDR3 DNA reads as TGTGCCAGCAGCTTCGACAGTGGAGGGAGGAACACTGAAGCTTTCTTT. This encodes CASSFDSGGRNTEAFF.

CDR3 loop: CASNGRVTGGADTQYF. CDR3 sequence (DNA): TGTGCCAGCAACGGAAGGGTGACAGGGGGAGCAGATACGCAGTATTTT. The chain combines TRBV2 with TRBJ2-3; 9 bases agree with TRBD1. The V segment lost 7 bases and the J segment 4 bases; nucleotides outside the gene matches: 12. This CDR3 comprises 16 residues. Germline V gives CDR1 SNHLY, CDR2 FYNNEI.